These T cell receptor beta chains were read from a single sample in a study. One entry per CDR3 protein, called by TCRdb with MiXCR from the 5' RACE reads. This table holds approximately 40,000 distinct CDR3 sequences, less than 25% found once. The source material was Tregs sorted from blood. The receptors originated from a female donor with breast cancer. The CDR3 runs from the conserved cysteine through the conserved F or W. Each record gives: D gene, V gene, J gene, clone size, CDR3 protein, CDR3 DNA. A D gene is named only where the DNA matches it firmly. Only part of the rows carry a size: once, few, many, or a class if the clone is expanded.

>-|TRBV6-5|TRBJ2-7|-
CASSYSRTRTYEQYF
TGTGCCAGCAGTTACTCGCGGACAAGGACCTACGAGCAGTACTTC
>-|TRBV27|TRBJ1-1|few
CASSFIDVPTEAFF
TGTGCCAGCAGTTTCATAGACGTTCCTACTGAAGCTTTCTTT
>TRBD2|TRBV29-1|TRBJ2-1|many
CSVVGGSGMPYNEQFF
TGCAGCGTAGTGGGAGGGTCGGGTATGCCTTACAATGAGCAGTTCTTC
>TRBD1|TRBV20-1|TRBJ2-2|many
CSARDRTAGTGELFF
TGCAGTGCTAGGGACAGGACTGCCGGCACCGGGGAGCTGTTTTTT
>TRBD1|TRBV6-1|TRBJ2-3|few
CASSWDRATGDTQYF
TGTGCCAGCAGCTGGGACAGGGCAACTGGAGATACGCAGTATTTT
>TRBD1|TRBV9|TRBJ1-2|-
CASSATGHYGYTF
TGTGCCAGCAGCGCGACAGGGCACTATGGCTACACCTTC
>TRBD1|TRBV12-3/TRBV12-4|TRBJ1-2|-
CASSFRGGGGDTF
TGTGCCAGCAGTTTCCGCGGGGGAGGGGGCGACACCTTC
>-|TRBV9|TRBJ1-1|many
CASSAALSAVAFF
TGTGCCAGCAGCGCGGCCCTATCGGCCGTAGCTTTCTTT
>-|TRBV5-1|TRBJ2-7|few
CASSLGGLDEQYF
TGCGCCAGCAGCTTGGGGGGTCTCGACGAGCAGTACTTC
>-|TRBV5-1|TRBJ2-1|many
CASSLGPSENEQFF
TGCGCCAGCAGCTTGGGACCATCGGAAAATGAGCAGTTCTTC
>TRBD1|TRBV6-1|TRBJ1-5|few
CASNGQGAGQLQHF
TGTGCCAGCAACGGACAGGGGGCGGGTCAGCTCCAGCATTTT
>-|TRBV12-3/TRBV12-4|TRBJ1-4|many
CASTPSSGPPEEKLFF
TGTGCCAGCACCCCGTCCTCGGGGCCACCTGAGGAAAAACTGTTTTTT
>-|TRBV28|TRBJ2-5|few
CASSLQLVETQYF
TGTGCCAGCAGTTTACAGCTCGTGGAGACCCAGTACTTC
>-|TRBV5-1|TRBJ2-7|many
CASSLAGDEQYF
TGCGCCAGCAGCTTGGCAGGGGACGAGCAGTACTTC
>-|TRBV3-1|TRBJ2-1|-
CASSLEGDYNEQFF
TGTGCCAGCAGCCTAGAGGGGGACTACAATGAGCAGTTCTTC
>TRBD2|TRBV5-1|TRBJ2-5|many
CASSLEKAGGPEETQYF
TGCGCCAGCAGCTTGGAAAAGGCGGGAGGGCCTGAAGAGACCCAGTACTTC
>TRBD1|TRBV5-6|TRBJ2-1|many
CASSERQGVNEQFF
TGTGCCAGCAGTGAGAGACAGGGGGTCAATGAGCAGTTCTTC
>-|TRBV18|TRBJ1-2|-
CASSSEGLNYGYTF
TGTGCCAGCTCCTCAGAAGGCCTTAACTATGGCTACACCTTC
>TRBD2|TRBV27|TRBJ2-1|many
CASSLSGTSGSSYNEQFF
TGTGCCAGCAGTCTTTCAGGGACTAGCGGAAGCTCCTACAATGAGCAGTTCTTC
>TRBD1|TRBV30|TRBJ1-1|few
CAWSVVGGLTEAFF
TGTGCCTGGAGTGTTGTAGGGGGCCTGACTGAAGCTTTCTTT
>-|TRBV4-1|TRBJ2-1|many
CASSQDRFGGGKGNEQFF
TGCGCCAGCAGCCAAGATCGGTTCGGTGGGGGCAAAGGCAATGAGCAGTTCTTC
>-|TRBV29-1|TRBJ2-5|many
CSASGGRYQETQYF
TGCAGCGCCAGTGGGGGCAGGTACCAAGAGACCCAGTACTTC
>TRBD2|TRBV18|TRBJ2-7|-
CASSPRPSLAGEWYEQYF
TGTGCCAGCTCACCCCGCCCCTCACTAGCGGGAGAATGGTACGAGCAGTACTTC
>-|TRBV5-5|TRBJ2-7|-
CASRLESGSIYEQYF
TGTGCCAGCAGATTAGAGAGCGGGTCTATCTACGAGCAGTACTTC
>-|TRBV5-1|TRBJ2-5|-
CASSSSRKETQYF
TGCGCCAGCAGCTCATCCCGGAAAGAGACCCAGTACTTC
>TRBD2|TRBV20-1|TRBJ2-1|many
CSAISPTERGGLNYNEQFF
TGCAGTGCTATTTCCCCCACGGAGCGGGGGGGCCTTAATTACAATGAGCAGTTCTTC
>TRBD2|TRBV7-2|TRBJ2-7|-
CASSPAILAGGPYEQYF
TGTGCCAGCAGCCCAGCGATACTAGCGGGAGGGCCCTACGAGCAGTACTTC
>-|TRBV5-4|TRBJ2-7|-
CASSLEGVRDEQYF
TGTGCCAGCAGCTTGGAAGGGGTCCGGGACGAGCAGTACTTC
>-|TRBV15|TRBJ1-5|many
CATSRDFGRGEPQHF
TGTGCCACCAGCAGGGACTTTGGACGCGGTGAACCCCAGCATTTT
>-|TRBV28|TRBJ2-5|many
CASSFFRDQETQYF
TGTGCCAGCAGTTTCTTTAGGGATCAAGAGACCCAGTACTTC
>-|TRBV20-1|TRBJ1-5|many
CSARDNNQPQHF
TGCAGTGCCCGGGACAACAATCAGCCCCAGCATTTT
>TRBD1|TRBV5-1|TRBJ2-7|many
CASGTGIDEQYF
TGCGCCAGCGGGACAGGGATCGACGAGCAGTACTTC
>-|TRBV25-1|TRBJ1-2|once
CASSCNYGYTF
TGTGCCAGCAGTTGCAACTATGGCTACACCTTC
>-|TRBV28|TRBJ1-5|few
CASNRPGHRRQPQHF
TGTGCCAGCAATCGACCGGGACATCGGCGGCAGCCCCAGCATTTT
>TRBD2|TRBV2|TRBJ2-5|many
CAGGGIAGETQYF
TGTGCCGGAGGCGGAATAGCGGGTGAGACCCAGTACTTC
>TRBD1|TRBV28|TRBJ1-2|-
CASSLSGTGVFTYGYTF
TGTGCCAGCAGCCTTTCCGGGACAGGGGTTTTTACCTATGGCTACACCTTC